The clone carrying this T cell receptor (beta chain) was counted only a few times. Its antigen is unidentified. TCRdb re-analysed the reads in MiXCR, keeping a single row per CDR3 protein. The profile shows roughly 300,000 distinct CDR3 sequences, around 9.5% of them singletons. This sample is drawn from a study of T cell repertoires in cytomegalovirus infection. About the research overall: Public TCR beta signatures provided an indication of both CMV infection and a matching HLA type.

Broader study findings: The cumulative frequency of public TCR beta families distinguished individuals who carried CMV together with the relevant HLA. Predominance within the ex vivo response was attributable to HLA-C-restricted CMV-specific TCR beta clonotypes.

This sequence was found in a human donor in good health (CMV status not recorded). Some clones in this sample may be carry-over from other donors' samples. The sequenced material came from PBMCs.

The CDR3 loop reads CASSYSMKLAGWNEQFF. CDR3 coding DNA: TGTGCCAGCAGTTACTCGATGAAGCTAGCGGGGTGGAATGAGCAGTTCTTC. The chain combines TRBV6-2 or TRBV6-3 with TRBJ2-1, with TRBD2 matching over 9 bases. This CDR3 comprises 17 residues. Germline CDR1 and CDR2: MNHEY and SVGEGT. V lost 0 bases and J lost 7; bases outside the gene matches: 10.